These T cell receptor beta chains were read from a single sample in a study of immune evolution from preneoplasia to lung adenocarcinoma. Assay used: immunoSEQ multiplex PCR; TCRdb lists only in-frame clones, some missing. Of fewer than 7,500 clones listed, around 74% are singletons. Sequencing was performed on FFPE adjacent normal lung tissue. The receptors here all came from a donor aged 70 or older with lung adenocarcinoma. CDR3s include the opening cysteine and the closing phenylalanine or tryptophan. D genes are given only for firm matches. Not all rows give a size; the values are once, few, many and, for expanded clones, a class.

>TRBJ2-3|.|TRBV18|.
TGTGCCAGCTCACCGAGGGGCGGAGGCACAGATACGCAGTATTTT
CASSPRGGGTDTQYF
>TRBJ2-3|TRBD2|TRBV7-3|.
TGTGCCAGCAGCCCCGGACTAGCGGGAGATACGCAGTATTTT
CASSPGLAGDTQYF
>TRBJ2-7|.|TRBV4-1|.
TGCGCCAGCAGCACCAGACAGACATCTGCCTACGAGCAGTACTTC
CASSTRQTSAYEQYF
>TRBJ1-1|.|TRBV5-1|.
TGCGCCAGCAGTCGTGGGGACGGTTACACTGAAGCTTTCTTT
CASSRGDGYTEAFF
>TRBJ1-3|.|TRBV6-5|.
TGTGCCAGCAGGACAGCCACTGGTGGAAACACCATATATTTT
CASRTATGGNTIYF
>TRBJ2-1|TRBD1|TRBV25-1|.
TGTGCCAGCCGCCCTTCGGGACAGTACAATGAGCAGTTCTTC
CASRPSGQYNEQFF
>TRBJ1-1|.|TRBV10-2|.
TGCGCCAGCAGGACAGGACCGAACACTGAAGCTTTCTTT
CASRTGPNTEAFF
>TRBJ2-5|TRBD2|TRBV5-6|.
TGTGCCAGCAGCTTAATTCCTAGCGGGGGTCAAGAGACCCAGTACTTC
CASSLIPSGGQETQYF
>TRBJ1-5|.|TRBV18|.
TGTGCCAGCTCACGGGACGTTTATAGCAATCAGCCCCAGCATTTT
CASSRDVYSNQPQHF
>TRBJ1-1|.|TRBV30|.
TGTGCCTGGTCGGGCTCGAACACTGAAGCTTTCTTT
CAWSGSNTEAFF
>TRBJ2-7|.|TRBV6-5|few
TGTGCCAGCACCCGGGGAGGGGGCCCCTACGAGCAGTACTTC
CASTRGGGPYEQYF
>TRBJ2-1|.|TRBV7-9|.
TGTGCCAGCAGCTTTTGGTACAATGAGCAGTTCTTC
CASSFWYNEQFF
>TRBJ2-1|.|TRBV10-2|.
TGCGCCAGCAGTCAACCCGTAGCCAATGAGCAGTTCTTC
CASSQPVANEQFF
>TRBJ2-7|TRBD1|TRBV6-5|.
TGTGCCAGCAGTCCCGCGCCGGGACAGACTGACGAGCAGTACTTC
CASSPAPGQTDEQYF
>TRBJ2-6|TRBD1|TRBV7-3|.
TGTGCCAGCAGCTTCGGGACAGGGAGACCTGGGGCCAACGTCCTGACTTTC
CASSFGTGRPGANVLTF
>TRBJ2-1|TRBD2|TRBV29-1|.
TGCAGCGTCACCGGGACTAGCGAGTACAATGAGCAGTTCTTC
CSVTGTSEYNEQFF
>TRBJ2-7|TRBD1|TRBV2|.
TGTGCCAGCAGTGAATGGGGGGTAGGACAGGGCTCCTACGAGCAGTACTTC
CASSEWGVGQGSYEQYF
>TRBJ1-4|TRBD1|TRBV2|.
TGTGCCAGCAGCGATAGGGGGCGGGTCGGCGATGAAAAACTGTTTTTT
CASSDRGRVGDEKLFF
>TRBJ2-7|TRBD1|TRBV30|.
TGTGCCTGGAGGCAGACAGGGGGCGGCTACGAGCAGTACTTC
CAWRQTGGGYEQYF
>TRBJ1-4|.|TRBV19|few
.
CASSIFWPNEKLFF
>TRBJ2-1|.|TRBV27|.
TGTGCCAGCAGTGACAGGTTGAACCCGATCGGCGATGAGCAGTTCTTC
CASSDRLNPIGDEQFF
>TRBJ2-1|.|TRBV29-1|medium-sized
TGCAGCGCCCCAGGAGAACTCAATGAGCAGTTCTTC
CSAPGELNEQFF
>TRBJ2-7|.|TRBV4-2|large
TGTGCCAGCAGCCAAGATTGGAGGGGGTCCTACGAGCAGTACTTC
CASSQDWRGSYEQYF
>TRBJ2-7|TRBD1|TRBV7-2|.
TGTGCCAGCAGCACGGACAGGGGATACGAGCAGTACTTC
CASSTDRGYEQYF
>TRBJ1-4|TRBD1|TRBV18|few
TGTGCCAGCAAACCGGGACAGGGTGAAAAACTGTTTTTT
CASKPGQGEKLFF
>TRBJ2-3|TRBD2|TRBV7-8|once
TGTGCCAGCACAGGATCGGGACTAGCCTCCGATACGCAGTATTTT
CASTGSGLASDTQYF
>TRBJ2-5|TRBD1|TRBV30|.
TGTGCCTCGGACAGGGGCCCTCAGGAGACCCAGTACTTC
CASDRGPQETQYF
>TRBJ2-3|.|TRBV7-9|.
TGTGCCAGCAGCGAGAGAGAGGGACCCACAGATACGCAGTATTTT
CASSEREGPTDTQYF
>TRBJ1-6|.|TRBV7-2|.
TGTGCCAGCAGCTTAGAGGTCAGGGTGGAATCACCCCTCCACTTT
CASSLEVRVESPLHF
>TRBJ1-5|TRBD1|TRBV6-1|.
TGTGCCAGCAGTGAGGGGGACAGGGACAATCAGCCCCAGCATTTT
CASSEGDRDNQPQHF
>TRBJ1-1|.|TRBV2|.
TGTGCCAGCGCCGAGGGGAACACTGAAGCTTTCTTT
CASAEGNTEAFF
>TRBJ2-7|TRBD2|TRBV4-1|few
TGCGCCAGCAGCCTCAGGGAGGGAGACGAGCAGTACTTC
CASSLREGDEQYF
>TRBJ2-6|.|TRBV4-2|once
TGTGCCAGCAGCAGGTTACAAAGTCGGGCCAACGTCCTGACTTTC
CASSRLQSRANVLTF
>TRBJ2-7|TRBD2|TRBV30|.
TGTGCCTGGATTAAAAGCGGGAGCCCCAGCTCCGAGCAGTACTTC
CAWIKSGSPSSEQYF
>TRBJ2-7|TRBD2|TRBV11-2|few
TGTGCCAGCAGCTTAGGGGCGGGGGGGCAGTACGAGCAGTACTTC
CASSLGAGGQYEQYF
>TRBJ1-2|.|TRBV10-2|.
TGCGCCACCATCGGGACGGACTATGGCTACACCTTC
CATIGTDYGYTF
>TRBJ2-1|.|TRBV5-8|few
TGTGCCAGCAGCTTAAGGCAGCTCTACAATGAGCAGTTCTTC
CASSLRQLYNEQFF
>TRBJ2-7|TRBD1|TRBV7-2|.
TGTGCCAGCAGCTTAGTTTCCGGGACAGTGAGTGCCGAGCAGTACTTC
CASSLVSGTVSAEQYF
>TRBJ2-1|TRBD2|TRBV11-3|.
TGTGCCAGCAGCCCTGTTAGCGGGGGGAACTACAATGAGCAGTTCTTC
CASSPVSGGNYNEQFF
>TRBJ1-1|.|TRBV5-1|.
TGCGCCAGCAGCTTGGTAGCGCAAACTAGGAACACTGAAGCTTTCTTT
CASSLVAQTRNTEAFF
>TRBJ1-2|.|TRBV5-4|.
TGTGCCAGCAGCACGGACACCAACTATGGCTACACCTTC
CASSTDTNYGYTF
>TRBJ2-5|.|TRBV7-8|.
TGTGCCAGCAGCTTAGTCGGCCATCAAGGGACCCAGTACTTC
CASSLVGHQGTQYF
>TRBJ2-2|.|TRBV6-6|.
TGTGCCAGCAGGCTCCCCACCGGGGAGCTGTTTTTT
CASRLPTGELFF
>TRBJ2-7|.|TRBV5-5|.
TGTGCCAGCAGCTTAACAGGGAAGACCTACGAGCAGTACTTC
CASSLTGKTYEQYF
>TRBJ1-6|.|TRBV9|.
TGTGCCAGCAGCGTCGGGGACATAGGGACCCTCCACTTT
CASSVGDIGTLHF